These T cell receptor beta chains were read from a single sample in a study of blood T cell repertoires in COVID-19. Produced via immunoSEQ multiplex PCR; TCRdb's table is partial and in-frame only. The table lists 70,000 to 90,000 clones, over 65% of them singletons. The sequenced sample consisted of peripheral blood. The source is a human donor in a cohort sampled during active COVID-19. Both conserved end residues are part of each CDR3.

CDR3aa: CASSLGENYGYTF; v_gene: TRBV7-9; j_gene: TRBJ1-2
CDR3aa: CASSEQGAGYNEQFF; v_gene: TRBV10-2; j_gene: TRBJ2-1
CDR3aa: CASRGESSYNEQFF; v_gene: TRBV6-5; j_gene: TRBJ2-1
CDR3aa: CASSPGTSDILGPYF; v_gene: TRBV6-5; j_gene: TRBJ2-3
CDR3aa: CASSSAGGQGDTQYF; v_gene: TRBV7-3; j_gene: TRBJ2-3
CDR3aa: CASSEAGDGETQYF; v_gene: TRBV2; j_gene: TRBJ2-5
CDR3aa: CASSLAGQGRHEQFF; v_gene: TRBV5-4; j_gene: TRBJ2-1
CDR3aa: CASSLTAWGAYEQYF; v_gene: TRBV28; j_gene: TRBJ2-7
CDR3aa: CSAVRGETQYF; v_gene: TRBV20-1; j_gene: TRBJ2-5
CDR3aa: CASSPPRGKLFF; v_gene: TRBV28; j_gene: TRBJ1-4
CDR3aa: CASSLRWASGSQGEQYF; v_gene: TRBV4-1; j_gene: TRBJ2-7
CDR3aa: CASASRQGPDTQYF; v_gene: TRBV7-9; j_gene: TRBJ2-3
CDR3aa: CASSPPSGQGISYEQYF; v_gene: TRBV18; j_gene: TRBJ2-7
CDR3aa: CASETSGRVTGELFF; v_gene: TRBV19; j_gene: TRBJ2-2
CDR3aa: CASSSPGQGTDTQYF; v_gene: TRBV6-5; j_gene: TRBJ2-3
CDR3aa: CASRDTFLSTDTQYF; v_gene: TRBV2; j_gene: TRBJ2-3
CDR3aa: CASRRDSYEQYF; v_gene: TRBV6-5; j_gene: TRBJ2-7
CDR3aa: CASSQAVGGTTDTQYF; v_gene: TRBV4-2; j_gene: TRBJ2-3
CDR3aa: CASSFPGTQNTEAFF; v_gene: TRBV28; j_gene: TRBJ1-1
CDR3aa: CAISENAGPTDTQYF; v_gene: TRBV10-3; j_gene: TRBJ2-3
CDR3aa: CASSSRTSRDTQYF; v_gene: TRBV7-3; j_gene: TRBJ2-3
CDR3aa: CASSRNSLPGSNQPQHF; v_gene: TRBV7-9; j_gene: TRBJ1-5
CDR3aa: CASSDVGPYEQYF; v_gene: TRBV6-1; j_gene: TRBJ2-7
CDR3aa: CASSGQGGADTQYF; v_gene: TRBV2; j_gene: TRBJ2-3
CDR3aa: CASSEDPGTSSYNEQFF; v_gene: TRBV10-1; j_gene: TRBJ2-1